This is a list of T cell receptor beta chains from one sample in a study of Graves' ophthalmopathy and Graves' hyperthyroidism. TCRdb analysed the multiplex PCR reads with MiXCR anew, one entry per CDR3 protein. The repertoire holds 500,000 to 700,000 distinct CDR3 sequences, with about a fifth as singletons. The sample was peripheral blood. Every receptor here comes from a woman aged 18-29 years with stable Graves' hyperthyroidism. Some clones in this sample may be carry-over from other donors' samples. CDR3s include the opening cysteine and the closing phenylalanine or tryptophan. A D gene is named only where the DNA matches it firmly. The size entry is marked missing in some rows and otherwise reads once, few, many or a size class.

clone size: many
D gene: TRBD1
J gene: TRBJ2-7
V gene: TRBV11-2
CDR3 DNA: TGTGCCAGCAGCTTATGGGACAGCCCCTACGAGCAGTACTTC
CDR3 protein: CASSLWDSPYEQYF

clone size: many
D gene: TRBD2
J gene: TRBJ2-7
V gene: TRBV12-3/TRBV12-4
CDR3 DNA: TGTGCCAGCAGGTACCGGGAGGGCGAGCAGTACTTC
CDR3 protein: CASRYREGEQYF

clone size: many
D gene: NA
J gene: TRBJ1-5
V gene: TRBV30
CDR3 DNA: TGTGCCTGGACCCCTAACGTTAGCAATCAGCCCCAGCATTTT
CDR3 protein: CAWTPNVSNQPQHF

clone size: many
D gene: TRBD1
J gene: TRBJ1-5
V gene: TRBV19
CDR3 DNA: TGTGCCAGTAGCAGACAGGGTCTCGGCAATCAGCCCCAGCATTTT
CDR3 protein: CASSRQGLGNQPQHF

clone size: many
D gene: NA
J gene: TRBJ2-5
V gene: TRBV20-1
CDR3 DNA: TGCAGTGCTATCAACCAAGGCGCGGAGACCCAGTACTTC
CDR3 protein: CSAINQGAETQYF

clone size: few
D gene: TRBD1
J gene: TRBJ1-1
V gene: TRBV11-2
CDR3 DNA: TGTGCCAGCAGCCCAAACAGGGGTAGGGCTTTCTTT
CDR3 protein: CASSPNRGRAFF

clone size: NA
D gene: TRBD1
J gene: TRBJ1-2
V gene: TRBV29-1
CDR3 DNA: TGCAGCGTCGGACAGGGGGCAAACTATGGCTACACCTTC
CDR3 protein: CSVGQGANYGYTF

clone size: many
D gene: NA
J gene: TRBJ2-4
V gene: TRBV20-1
CDR3 DNA: TGCAGTGCGAGATCGGGACTAGCCAAAAACATTCAGTACTTC
CDR3 protein: CSARSGLAKNIQYF

clone size: NA
D gene: TRBD2
J gene: TRBJ2-7
V gene: TRBV5-1
CDR3 DNA: TGCGCCAGCAGCCCGACGGGACTACGCTCCTACGAGCAGTACTTC
CDR3 protein: CASSPTGLRSYEQYF

clone size: many
D gene: NA
J gene: TRBJ2-2
V gene: TRBV6-1
CDR3 DNA: TGTGCCAGCGAGGGGGACACCGGGGAGCTGTTTTTT
CDR3 protein: CASEGDTGELFF

clone size: NA
D gene: NA
J gene: TRBJ1-6
V gene: TRBV19
CDR3 DNA: TGTGCCGGACTCTCACCCCTCCACTTT
CDR3 protein: CAGLSPLHF

clone size: NA
D gene: NA
J gene: TRBJ2-2
V gene: TRBV27
CDR3 DNA: TGTGCCAGCAGGCGACGGGGTAGTTTCACCGGGGAGCTGTTTTTT
CDR3 protein: CASRRRGSFTGELFF

clone size: NA
D gene: NA
J gene: TRBJ1-5
V gene: TRBV5-1
CDR3 DNA: TGCGCCAGCAGCTTGGCCCTCGGCAAGCCCCAGCATTTT
CDR3 protein: CASSLALGKPQHF

clone size: many
D gene: TRBD1
J gene: TRBJ2-5
V gene: TRBV12-3/TRBV12-4
CDR3 DNA: TGTGCCAGCAGAAGCGACAGGGGCTGGGAGACCCAGTACTTC
CDR3 protein: CASRSDRGWETQYF

clone size: many
D gene: NA
J gene: TRBJ1-2
V gene: TRBV19
CDR3 DNA: TGTGCCAGTCTGGAGAACTATGGCTACACCTTC
CDR3 protein: CASLENYGYTF

clone size: few
D gene: NA
J gene: TRBJ2-4
V gene: TRBV7-2
CDR3 DNA: TGTGCCAGCAGCCGTTCTGAGGCAGGGGCCAAAAACATTCAGTACTTC
CDR3 protein: CASSRSEAGAKNIQYF

clone size: few
D gene: NA
J gene: TRBJ1-3
V gene: TRBV28
CDR3 DNA: TGTGCCAGCAGTTTATGGGGCAGGATCTCTGGAAACGCCATATATTTT
CDR3 protein: CASSLWGRISGNAIYF

clone size: many
D gene: NA
J gene: TRBJ1-2
V gene: TRBV30
CDR3 DNA: TGTGCCTGGACTAATTTAAACTATGGCTACACCTTC
CDR3 protein: CAWTNLNYGYTF

clone size: many
D gene: TRBD1
J gene: TRBJ1-5
V gene: TRBV27
CDR3 DNA: TGTGCCAGCAGTTTATATGGGACAGCTAGCAATCAGCCCCAGCATTTT
CDR3 protein: CASSLYGTASNQPQHF

clone size: NA
D gene: TRBD1
J gene: TRBJ1-2
V gene: TRBV19
CDR3 DNA: TGTGTCAGTCGTCCTCGAGGGGGACAGCCCAACTATGGCTACACCTTC
CDR3 protein: CVSRPRGGQPNYGYTF

clone size: NA
D gene: NA
J gene: TRBJ1-1
V gene: TRBV4-2
CDR3 DNA: TGTGCCAGCAGTTCCGGGACATCCCCTGAAGCTTTCTTT
CDR3 protein: CASSSGTSPEAFF

clone size: many
D gene: TRBD1
J gene: TRBJ1-5
V gene: TRBV24-1
CDR3 DNA: TGTGCCACCAGTGATTTTCGGGGACAGACCTTCGGGGGTCAGCCCCAGCATTTT
CDR3 protein: CATSDFRGQTFGGQPQHF

clone size: many
D gene: NA
J gene: TRBJ2-5
V gene: TRBV12-3/TRBV12-4
CDR3 DNA: TGTGCCAGCAGTTTTATCTCCACGAGCTTGGAGACCCAGTACTTC
CDR3 protein: CASSFISTSLETQYF

clone size: many
D gene: NA
J gene: TRBJ1-2
V gene: TRBV28
CDR3 DNA: TGTGCCAGCAGTTCGGACAGCTATGGCTACACCTTC
CDR3 protein: CASSSDSYGYTF

clone size: many
D gene: TRBD1
J gene: TRBJ2-7
V gene: TRBV12-3/TRBV12-4
CDR3 DNA: TGTGCCAGCAGTTCCGGGACAGGGTCCGCCGAGCAGTACTTC
CDR3 protein: CASSSGTGSAEQYF

clone size: few
D gene: TRBD1
J gene: TRBJ1-1
V gene: TRBV9
CDR3 DNA: TGTGCCAGCAGCGCACGACAGGGGGCGAACACTGAAGCTTGCTTT
CDR3 protein: CASSARQGANTEACF

clone size: many
D gene: TRBD1
J gene: TRBJ2-5
V gene: TRBV30
CDR3 DNA: TGTGCCTGGAGCGCCACAGGGGTCGAGACCCAGTACTTC
CDR3 protein: CAWSATGVETQYF

clone size: many
D gene: NA
J gene: TRBJ1-2
V gene: TRBV6-1
CDR3 DNA: TGTGCCAGCAGTGAAGCCGAGGGTCGGTATGGCTACACCTTC
CDR3 protein: CASSEAEGRYGYTF